The 29 T cell receptor beta chains below come from one sample, sequenced in a study of cytomegalovirus exposure and HLA in healthy donors. A multiplex PCR was run with 60 Vbeta primers and 13 Jbeta primers. The protocol was immunoSEQ multiplex PCR, while the TCRdb copy is restricted to in-frame clones and leaves out a portion. The sample lists hundreds of thousands of clones, about 90% occurring once. Sequencing used PBMCs. These receptors all stem from a woman between 18 and 30 years old in good health and CMV-seronegative.

The V call is TRBV27, the J call TRBJ2-7; D may be TRBD1 (5 bases). CDR1 is MNHEY, CDR2 SMNVEV, per germline (reference sequence). V was clipped by 6 bases and J by 3 bases, with 12 bases between them. The CDR3 contains 13 residues. The CDR3 loop is CASSRTYIYEQYF. The CDR3 nucleotides are TGTGCCAGCAGCCGGACATACATCTACGAGCAGTACTTC.

This chain joins TRBV29-1 and TRBJ1-1; a weak D match, TRBD1 (6 bases). Germline V gives CDR1 SQVTM, CDR2 ANQGSEA. Between the trimmed V and J ends, which lost 5 bases and 6 bases, there was a span of 13 bases. The CDR3 length is 12 residues. CDR3 in amino acids: CSVSEGGSEAFF. DNA of the CDR3: TGCAGCGTTTCCGAGGGGGGGTCTGAAGCTTTCTTT.

The genes are TRBV5-1 and TRBJ1-1; the D gene is possibly TRBD1 (6 bases). This CDR3 is 15 amino acids long. Looked up from germline, CDR1 is SGHRS and CDR2 is YFSETQ. V was shortened by 8 bases and J by 8 bases, with 25 bases between the two germline ends. The CDR3 region has the DNA TGCGCCAGTGCAACGTCACAGGGCTTCGGAGGCGAAGCTTTCTTT. Translation gives CASATSQGFGGEAFF.

The genes are TRBV13 and TRBJ2-7, with 11 bases identical to TRBD2. The CDR3 has 15 amino acids. Germline-derived CDR1 and CDR2 are PRHDT and FYEKMQ (reference sequence). The J segment lost 4 bases and the V segment lost 5 bases, leaving 7 bases of the junction unmatched. CDR3 sequence: CASSQGLAASYEQYF. The CDR3 nucleotides are TGTGCCAGCAGCCAGGGACTAGCGGCGTCATACGAGCAGTACTTC.

CDR3 loop: CASSLAPDSSYEQYF. The CDR3 region has the DNA TGTGCCAGCAGTTTAGCCCCCGACAGCTCCTACGAGCAGTACTTC. V usage is TRBV27 and J usage is TRBJ2-7; the D gene is possibly TRBD1 (5 bases). Trimming took 2 bases from V and 0 from J, leaving 11 bases between them. The CDR3 extends over 15 amino acids. In germline, CDR1 is MNHEY, CDR2 SMNVEV (reference sequence).

The count of this clone is one. The chain carries TRBV19 and TRBJ1-5; 10 bases align to TRBD1. The germline CDR1 and CDR2 sequences are LNHDA and SQIVND (reference sequence). The CDR3 covers 15 residues. Trimming took 6 bases from V and 2 from J; bases not matched to a gene: 4. Written as DNA, the CDR3 is TGTGCCAGTAGAACCGGGACAGGGGGCAATCAGCCCCAGCATTTT. It encodes CASRTGTGGNQPQHF.

The rearrangement links TRBV13 to TRBJ2-3, with 8 bases identical to TRBD1. The CDR3 loop spans 19 amino acids. Germline values: CDR1 PRHDT, CDR2 FYEKMQ (reference sequence). Trimming cost V 6 bases and J 1 base; bases outside gene matches: 18. The CDR3 sequence is CASSTTGTGSNVGTDTQYF. As DNA, the CDR3 is TGTGCCAGCAGTACTACCGGGACAGGTTCTAATGTTGGCACAGATACGCAGTATTTT. Looking up the rest from reference TRBV13 and TRBJ2-3 gives the full variable domain: AAGVIQSPRHLIKEKRETATLKCYPIPRHDTVYWYQQGPGQDPQFLISFYEKMQSDKGSIPDRFSAQQFSDYHSELNMSSLELGDSALYFCASSTTGTGSNVGTDTQYFGPGTRLTVL.

The chain employs TRBV5-1 and TRBJ2-3; weak D call: TRBD2 (6 bases). Deletions cut 0 bases from V and 0 bases from J, with 11 bases between. Germline V lookup: CDR1 SGHRS, CDR2 YFSETQ. This CDR3 comprises 16 residues. Written as DNA, the CDR3 is TGCGCCAGCAGCTTGGCGTTGGGACTCAGCACAGATACGCAGTATTTT. Protein sequence: CASSLALGLSTDTQYF. The variable domain in full, with the rest retrieved from reference TRBV5-1 and TRBJ2-3, is KAGVTQTPRYLIKTRGQQVTLSCSPISGHRSVSWYQQTPGQGLQFLFEYFSETQRNKGNFPGRFSGRQFSNSRSEMNVSTLELGDSALYLCASSLALGLSTDTQYFGPGTRLTVL.

The chain has TRBV5-4 and TRBJ1-4; TRBD1 agrees at 8 bases. With V trimmed by 0 bases and J by 8 bases, 6 bases remained unmatched. Germline V gene data show CDR1 as SGHNT and CDR2 as YYREEE (reference sequence). This CDR3 region has 15 residues. The CDR3: CASSLVTGGSEKLFF. The CDR3 DNA reads as TGTGCCAGCAGCTTGGTTACAGGGGGAAGCGAAAAACTGTTTTTT.

The CDR3, as DNA: TGTGCCAGCAGGCCCAACAGCATGAACACTGAAGCTTTCTTT. Residues: CASRPNSMNTEAFF. The rearrangement uses TRBV27 and TRBJ1-1; D call uncertain. Germline lookup yields CDR1 MNHEY and CDR2 SMNVEV (reference sequence). The CDR3 runs to 14 residues. The V gene lost 6 bases and the J gene lost 0 bases, with 11 bases spanning the gap.

The chain combines TRBV6-6 with TRBJ1-5, with D perhaps matching TRBD1 (5 bases). CDR1 and CDR2 (germline): MNHNY, SVGAGI (reference sequence). V was trimmed by 4 bases and J by 6 bases, leaving 19 bases between them. The CDR3 consists of 16 residues. DNA for the CDR3: TGTGCCAGCAGTTCAGGGCTTAACTTTGTGGGTCAGCCCCAGCATTTT. Its translation: CASSSGLNFVGQPQHF.

In nucleotides, the CDR3 is TGTGCCAGCAGACCTATCTTTTCTCAGGGAGGAGGCGACGAGCAGTACTTC. Protein sequence: CASRPIFSQGGGDEQYF. This sequence joins TRBV7-9 and TRBJ2-7; weak D call: TRBD2 (6 bases). The germline V gene has CDR1 SEHNR and CDR2 FQNEAQ (reference sequence). This CDR3 is 17 amino acids long. The V gene lost 6 bases and the J gene lost 5 bases, with 26 bases spanning the gap.

This clone occurred a few times. The genes are TRBV19 and TRBJ1-4, with a tentative D call TRBD1 (5 bases). The V end lost 7 bases, the J end lost 2 bases, and 8 bases lay between the germline ends. The CDR3 spans 13 residues. The germline gives CDR1 LNHDA, CDR2 SQIVND (reference sequence). The CDR3 nucleotides read TGTGCCAGTAACAAGGGGACTAATGAAAAACTGTTTTTT. This encodes CASNKGTNEKLFF.

The rearrangement uses TRBV30 and TRBJ1-5, with 7 nucleotides matching TRBD1. CDR3 length: 16 residues. Per the germline V gene, CDR1 is GTSNPN and CDR2 is SVGIG (reference sequence). J was trimmed by 0 bases and V by 0 bases; bases with no gene match: 5. CDR3 sequence: CAWSVGTVYSNQPQHF. For the CDR3, the DNA is TGTGCCTGGAGTGTAGGGACAGTATATAGCAATCAGCCCCAGCATTTT.

The V and J genes are TRBV4-1 and TRBJ2-3; 15 nucleotides agree with TRBD2. V lost 4 bases and J lost 2; bases outside the gene matches: 13. The CDR3 is made up of 20 amino acids. The germline V gene has CDR1 MGHRA and CDR2 YSYEKL. Written as DNA, the CDR3 is TGCGCCAGCAGCCCATTCCTGGGACTAGCGGGGGGTCCTATCACAGATACGCAGTATTTT. As protein: CASSPFLGLAGGPITDTQYF.

The chain is built from TRBV19 and TRBJ2-7; D not resolved. The CDR3 has 13 amino acids. V was trimmed by 4 bases and J by 9 bases, leaving 16 bases between them. Germline V gives CDR1 LNHDA, CDR2 SQIVND (reference sequence). CDR3 sequence (DNA): TGTGCCAGTAGTAGCGGCACCGCCTCGGGGCAGTACTTC. Translation gives CASSSGTASGQYF.

This clone was seen a single time. This sequence joins TRBV19 and TRBJ1-5; D uncertain. CDR3 size: 16 residues. CDR1 is LNHDA and CDR2 is SQIVND in the germline V gene (reference sequence). Trimming removed 5 bases at V and 1 base at J, with 15 bases between. CDR3 in amino acids: CASSLNGARSNQPQHF. The CDR3 coding sequence is TGTGCCAGTAGTCTCAATGGTGCGCGGAGCAATCAGCCCCAGCATTTT. Combining the CDR3 with reference TRBV19 and TRBJ1-5 gives the whole variable domain DGGITQSPKYLFRKEGQNVTLSCEQNLNHDAMYWYRQDPGQGLRLIYYSQIVNDFQKGDIAEGYSVSREKKESFPLTVTSAQKNPTAFYLCASSLNGARSNQPQHFGDGTRLSIL.

A single count supports this clone. This CDR3 reads CASSYSPHQGREAFF. The DNA for the CDR3 is TGTGCCAGCAGTTATAGCCCCCACCAGGGGCGCGAAGCTTTCTTT. The chain is built from TRBV6-6 and TRBJ1-1; tentatively, D is TRBD1 (6 bases). This CDR3 is 15 amino acids long. V was trimmed by 3 bases and J by 8 bases, leaving 19 bases between them. The V gene's germline CDR1 is MNHNY and CDR2 SVGAGI (reference sequence).

V is TRBV7-9 and J is TRBJ2-7; D is perhaps TRBD1 (5 bases). Germline V gene data show CDR1 as SEHNR and CDR2 as FQNEAQ (reference sequence). The CDR3 is 15 residues long. V lost 5 bases and J lost 1, with 15 bases in between. CDR3 loop: CASSPTANKSYEQYF. The CDR3 nucleotides are TGTGCCAGCAGCCCGACAGCTAACAAATCCTACGAGCAGTACTTC.

The chain is built from TRBV27 and TRBJ2-1; 13 positions agree with TRBD2. V shed 4 bases and J 5 bases; nucleotides not matched to a gene: 2. This CDR3 is 15 amino acids long. Germline V gene lookup returns CDR1 MNHEY and CDR2 SMNVEV (reference sequence). This chain's CDR3 is CASSSGLAGNNEQFF. DNA of the CDR3: TGTGCCAGCAGTTCGGGACTAGCGGGGAACAATGAGCAGTTCTTC.

CDR3 region: CASSQTQDSPLHF. The CDR3 DNA sequence: TGTGCCAGCAGTCAAACTCAGGATTCACCCCTCCACTTT. This chain connects TRBV27 to TRBJ1-6, with unresolved D. V was shortened by 5 bases and J by 8 bases, with 10 bases between the two germline ends. CDR1 and CDR2 from the germline V gene are MNHEY and SMNVEV (reference sequence). The CDR3 spans 13 residues.

The chain couples TRBV4-1 to TRBJ1-2; no clear D gene. CDR1 is MGHRA and CDR2 is YSYEKL in the germline V gene. V lost 3 bases and J 8 bases, leaving 16 bases between the germline ends. The CDR3 consists of 14 residues. The DNA for the CDR3 is TGCGCCAGCAGCCAGCCTTTCGCGGGGAGAGGCTACACCTTC. Translated, it gives CASSQPFAGRGYTF.

Points on this clone: This sample includes further DNA sequences coding for the same CDR3. The chain couples TRBV5-4 to TRBJ1-6; a possible D gene is TRBD1 (5 bases). The germline V gene encodes CDR1 SGHNT and CDR2 YYREEE (reference sequence). The CDR3 is 12 amino acids. Trimming shortened V by 4 bases and J by 10 bases, and 9 bases separated the two germline ends. The CDR3 bases are TGTGCCAGCAGCGGGGGGGGATCACCCCTCCACTTT. Its protein product is CASSGGGSPLHF.

The chain couples TRBV13 to TRBJ2-4, with D hard to call. With 2 bases removed from V and 5 bases from J, the gap between germline ends came to 4 bases. Germline V gives CDR1 PRHDT, CDR2 FYEKMQ (reference sequence). The CDR3 is made up of 12 amino acids. The CDR3 sequence is CASSLRENIQYF. CDR3 in DNA: TGTGCCAGCAGCTTACGGGAAAACATTCAGTACTTC.

The chain is built from TRBV6-5 and TRBJ1-1, with D maybe TRBD1 (5 bases). With 6 bases removed from V and 11 bases from J, the gap between germline ends came to 25 bases. This CDR3 region has 15 residues. The germline V gene encodes CDR1 MNHEY and CDR2 SVGAGI. CDR3 sequence: CASSRRGAGKPRAFF. As DNA, the CDR3 is TGTGCCAGCAGCCGGCGTGGGGCAGGGAAGCCTAGGGCTTTCTTT.

This rearrangement joins TRBV2 to TRBJ1-1; no firm D call. Germline assignment: CDR1 SNHLY and CDR2 FYNNEI. The germline V and J ends were trimmed by 9 bases and 6 bases, with 8 bases remaining between them. The CDR3 is 10 residues long. In DNA, the CDR3 is TGTGCCAGAGCGGCCTCTGAAGCTTTCTTT. Residues: CARAASEAFF.

This rearrangement joins TRBV4-1 to TRBJ1-2, with a tentative D call TRBD1 (5 bases). V lost 1 base to trimming and J lost 3 bases, with 18 bases between them. The germline V gene encodes CDR1 MGHRA and CDR2 YSYEKL. The CDR3 is 17 residues long. The CDR3 region is CASSQGGDGTGDYGYTF. CDR3 sequence (DNA): TGCGCCAGCAGCCAAGGGGGGGACGGGACGGGAGACTATGGCTACACCTTC.

The V gene is TRBV29-1, the J gene TRBJ2-5; 7 nucleotides line up with TRBD1. TRBJ2-7 explains the end of the DNA better; the J call may be wrong. CDR1 and CDR2 from the germline V gene are SQVTM and ANQGSEA. This CDR3 has 15 amino acids. The CDR3: CSVESSRTGSYEQYF. The CDR3 region has the DNA TGCAGCGTTGAATCGTCCAGGACAGGCTCCTACGAGCAGTACTTC.

The chain uses TRBV27 and TRBJ1-2; 7 bases are shared with TRBD1. This CDR3 spans 14 amino acids. Per the germline V gene, CDR1 is MNHEY and CDR2 is SMNVEV (reference sequence). The V segment lost 7 bases and the J segment 7 bases; nucleotides outside the gene matches: 12. The CDR3 DNA sequence: TGTGCCAGCAAGCCTCGGGACAGAGTGGGTGGCTACACCTTC. Its translation: CASKPRDRVGGYTF.